These T cell receptor beta chains were read from a single sample in a study of chemoradiotherapy in HPV16-positive cancers. Sequenced by immunoSEQ multiplex PCR; TCRdb stores in-frame clones only, minus some. The sample lists thousands of clones; 90% to 95% were seen once. The sequenced sample was blood, obtained from a patient who underwent chemoradiotherapy. The receptors come from a human donor with HPV-associated anogenital cancer. The CDR3 runs from the conserved cysteine through the conserved F or W. The D gene is left open where the match is weak. A clone size is listed for some rows: how often the clone was seen (once, few, many), or a class if it is expanded.

v_call	j_call	clone_size	d_call	cdr3_nt	cdr3_aa
TRBV25-1	TRBJ2-2	-	-	TGTGCCAGCAGTGAGGGGGCAGGCACCGGGGAGCTGTTTTTT	CASSEGAGTGELFF
TRBV10-3	TRBJ2-2	-	-	TGTGCCATCAGTGGGAGACCTGTGAACACCGGGGAGCTGTTTTTT	CAISGRPVNTGELFF
TRBV10-3	TRBJ2-7	-	TRBD2	TGTGCCAGCAGCGGGGGGGCCGACGAGCAGTACTTC	CASSGGADEQYF
TRBV7-2	TRBJ2-1	-	TRBD2	TGTGCCAGCAGCAAGACTAGCGGGGGGGCTTTCGATGAGCAGTTCTTC	CASSKTSGGAFDEQFF
TRBV19	TRBJ2-7	-	-	TGTGCCAGTAGTACATCAAGGGACTACGAGCAGTACTTC	CASSTSRDYEQYF
TRBV15	TRBJ2-1	-	-	TGTGCCACCAGCAGAGATGACCCGAGCAATGAGCAGTTCTTC	CATSRDDPSNEQFF
TRBV7-2	TRBJ1-5	-	TRBD1	TGTGCCAGCAGCTCCCCAGGGGGCTCAAATCAGCCCCAGCATTTT	CASSSPGGSNQPQHF
TRBV7-2	TRBJ2-7	-	TRBD2	TGTGCCAGCTCCTCGCCATGGCTAGCGGGGCCCGGGGAGCAGTACTTC	CASSSPWLAGPGEQYF
TRBV6-4	TRBJ1-5	-	-	TGTGCCAGCAGCCCCGTGGGGGGAAGCAATCAGCCCCAGCATTTT	CASSPVGGSNQPQHF
TRBV6-5	TRBJ2-7	-	-	TGTGCCAGCAGTTACAGCGGTCCCTCCTACGAGCAGTACTTC	CASSYSGPSYEQYF
TRBV6-5	TRBJ2-7	-	-	TGTGCCAGCAGTTATCTAGGAACTGACCCCGGATACGAGCAGTACTTC	CASSYLGTDPGYEQYF
TRBV11-3	TRBJ2-7	-	-	TGTGCCAGCAGCCCACCGGCGGGACAAAAGGACGAGCAGTACTTC	CASSPPAGQKDEQYF
TRBV7-6	TRBJ2-1	-	-	TGTGCCAGCAGCTCCGCCCGCTCCTACAATGAGCAGTTCTTC	CASSSARSYNEQFF
TRBV5-5	TRBJ2-1	-	-	TGTGCCAGCAGCACCAACAGGGACACATCCTACAATGAGCAGTTCTTC	CASSTNRDTSYNEQFF
TRBV6-1	TRBJ1-2	-	TRBD1	TGTGCCAGCAGTGTGGACAGGGTGGATGGCTACACCTTC	CASSVDRVDGYTF
TRBV11-2	TRBJ2-3	-	-	TGTGCCAGCAGCCCCACCGGGGCCCCGGCAACAGATACGCAGTATTTT	CASSPTGAPATDTQYF
TRBV28	TRBJ2-7	-	-	TGTGCCAGCAGCCGGGACACCTACTACGAGCAGTACTTC	CASSRDTYYEQYF
TRBV13	TRBJ2-5	-	TRBD2	TGTGCCAGCAGCTTCCTAGCGGGGGCGCAGGGGAGGGAGACCCAGTACTTC	CASSFLAGAQGRETQYF
TRBV19	TRBJ2-1	-	-	TGTGCCAGTAGTTCTGGATACAATGAGCAGTTCTTC	CASSSGYNEQFF
TRBV7-2	TRBJ1-1	-	-	TGTGCCAGCAGCCCCCTCTTCAGGACTGAAGCTTTCTTT	CASSPLFRTEAFF
TRBV7-9	TRBJ1-1	-	TRBD1	TGTGCCAGCAGACCGACAGGGGGCTGGACTGAAGCTTTCTTT	CASRPTGGWTEAFF
TRBV29-1	TRBJ2-5	-	TRBD1	TGCAGCGTGACAGGGAAAGAGACCCAGTACTTC	CSVTGKETQYF
TRBV19	TRBJ1-1	few	-	TGTGCCAGTAGTATTCGGCCCCGAGGAATACCGAGGACTGAAGCTTTCTTT	CASSIRPRGIPRTEAFF
TRBV9	TRBJ2-7	once	-	TGTGCCAGCAGCCCAGCCCCAGGTATCTACGAGCAGTACTTC	CASSPAPGIYEQYF
TRBV28	TRBJ2-7	once	-	TGTGCCAGCAGTTTAACCTACGAGCAGTACTTC	CASSLTYEQYF
TRBV7-3	TRBJ1-2	-	TRBD1	TGTGCCAGCAGCCCCCAGGGGGGCTATGGCTACACCTTC	CASSPQGGYGYTF
TRBV19	TRBJ2-5	-	-	TGTGCCAGTAGTATTGGGGGGGCTCGGCAAGAGACCCAGTACTTC	CASSIGGARQETQYF
TRBV25-1	TRBJ1-2	-	TRBD1	TGTGCCAGCCGGACAGGAGGAGGTGGCTACACCTTC	CASRTGGGGYTF
TRBV11-2	TRBJ2-3	-	-	TGTGCCAGCAGCTTAGATAGGGGGGGCGCAGATACGCAGTATTTT	CASSLDRGGADTQYF
TRBV29-1	TRBJ1-1	-	-	TGCAGCGTTGACCGGGGCCAAAGGGGCACTGAAGCTTTCTTT	CSVDRGQRGTEAFF
TRBV28	TRBJ2-5	-	TRBD2	TGTGCCAGCAGTTCCCTAGCGGGAGGCGACGAGACCCAGTACTTC	CASSSLAGGDETQYF
TRBV7-9	TRBJ2-4	-	-	TGTGCCAGCAGCTCCGGGGTATTTAGAGGCTTAGCCAAAAACATTCAGTACTTC	CASSSGVFRGLAKNIQYF
TRBV5-1	TRBJ2-5	-	TRBD1	TGCGCCAGCAGCTTGGCCGGGACAGGTGGTGGGACCCAGTACTTC	CASSLAGTGGGTQYF
TRBV12-5	TRBJ1-2	-	-	TGTGCTAGTGGTTTGGATAGGGGGTATGGCTACACCTTC	CASGLDRGYGYTF
TRBV11-2	TRBJ1-2	-	TRBD1	TGTGCCAGCAGCCCCGACAGGGGTGGAGGCTACACCTTC	CASSPDRGGGYTF
TRBV15	TRBJ1-5	-	-	TGTGCCACCAGCAGAGATTACGGCAAGGTTCAGCCCCAGCATTTT	CATSRDYGKVQPQHF
TRBV7-2	TRBJ2-5	-	TRBD2	TGTGCCAGCAGCCCCGGGACTAGTGAGACCCAGTACTTC	CASSPGTSETQYF
TRBV6-6	TRBJ1-1	-	-	TGTGCCAGCAGTATCGGCGGGGGGCGGTTGTCTGAAGCTTTCTTT	CASSIGGGRLSEAFF
TRBV18	TRBJ2-7	-	TRBD1	TGTGCCAGCTCACCCACCGGGACAGGGCCCTACGAGCAGTACTTC	CASSPTGTGPYEQYF
TRBV28	TRBJ2-5	-	TRBD2	TGTGCCAGCAGTCCCCGACTAGCGGGAGGGCCGGGGGAGACCCAGTACTTC	CASSPRLAGGPGETQYF
TRBV6-1	TRBJ1-5	-	-	TGTGCCAGCAGTGACCGGGGGGCTAGCAATCAGCCCCAGCATTTT	CASSDRGASNQPQHF
TRBV4-3	TRBJ1-1	-	-	TGCGCCAGCAGCCTATCTCTCGCGATCAGCGATTTGTCTTTCTTT	CASSLSLAISDLSFF
TRBV4-3	TRBJ2-7	-	-	TGCGCCAGCAGCCAAGAGGTCACCTACGAGCAGTACTTC	CASSQEVTYEQYF
TRBV6-1	TRBJ1-1	-	-	TGTGCCAGCAGTGAACTGGGGATGAACACTGAAGCTTTCTTT	CASSELGMNTEAFF
TRBV7-2	TRBJ2-7	-	-	TGTGCCAGCAGCTCACAGGTGGGGCCAAAGGAGCAGTACTTC	CASSSQVGPKEQYF